The 10 T cell receptor beta chains below were found in one sample sequenced in a study of T cells after yellow fever vaccination. Each CDR3 protein is one row after TCRdb ran MiXCR on the 5' RACE reads. The sample lists about 550,000 distinct CDR3 sequences; 15% to 20% were seen once. This sample comprised PBMCs, obtained 15 days after the yellow fever booster vaccination. These receptors originate from a man aged 30-40 years who received the YFV17D yellow fever vaccine.

V gene TRBV5-1 combines with J gene TRBJ2-3; TRBD1 is a possible D gene (6 bases). Looked up from germline, CDR1 is SGHRS and CDR2 is YFSETQ. The V end lost 6 bases, the J end lost 2 bases, and 13 bases lay between the germline ends. This CDR3 contains 14 residues. The CDR3 DNA follows: TGCGCCAGCACCAAGGGGGATTACACAGATACGCAGTATTTT. It codes for CASTKGDYTDTQYF. Looking up the rest from reference TRBV5-1 and TRBJ2-3 gives the full variable domain: KAGVTQTPRYLIKTRGQQVTLSCSPISGHRSVSWYQQTPGQGLQFLFEYFSETQRNKGNFPGRFSGRQFSNSRSEMNVSTLELGDSALYLCASTKGDYTDTQYFGPGTRLTVL.

The J gene is TRBJ2-1, the V gene TRBV5-1; the match to TRBD2 covers 7 bases. CDR1 and CDR2 from the germline V gene are SGHRS and YFSETQ. The length of the CDR3 is 16 residues. With 4 bases clipped from V and 4 bases from J, the junction kept 11 bases outside the gene matches. CDR3 region: CASSLGAGSGYNEQFF. The CDR3 nucleotides are TGCGCCAGCAGCCTGGGAGCGGGGTCGGGATACAATGAGCAGTTCTTC.

The chain links TRBV20-1 to TRBJ2-2; possible D gene TRBD2, 6 bases. The CDR3 has 17 residues. Looked up from germline, CDR1 is DFQATT and CDR2 is SNEGSKA (reference sequence). Between the trimmed V and J ends, which lost 0 bases and 5 bases, there was a span of 19 bases. CDR3 residues: CSARDPGRRRGTGELFF. The CDR3 coding sequence is TGCAGTGCTAGAGATCCTGGGAGGAGACGCGGGACCGGGGAGCTGTTTTTT.

This clonotype was detected only a few times. This rearrangement joins TRBV24-1 to TRBJ2-1; a weak D match, TRBD2 (6 bases). This CDR3 spans 16 amino acids. Germline V gives CDR1 KGHDR, CDR2 SFDVKD. V was shortened by 4 bases and J by 0 bases, with 12 bases between the two germline ends. CDR3: CATSESSAYSYNEQFF. The CDR3 nucleotides read TGTGCCACCAGTGAGTCTAGCGCGTACTCCTACAATGAGCAGTTCTTC.

The sample holds a few counts of this clonotype. J is TRBJ2-2 and V is TRBV30; D unclear. Germline assignment: CDR1 GTSNPN and CDR2 SVGIG (reference sequence). This CDR3 comprises 13 residues. Trimming removed 2 bases from V and 5 bases from J, with 9 bases in between. The CDR3 bases are TGTGCCTGGAGTCGCATTGGAACCGGGGAGCTGTTTTTT. It translates to CAWSRIGTGELFF.

The CDR3 DNA reads as TGCAGTGCTCCCCCGACGGCGAGCTCCTACAATGAGCAGTTCTTC. Its protein product is CSAPPTASSYNEQFF. The rearrangement uses TRBV20-1 and TRBJ2-1; D gene uncertain. The V gene's germline CDR1 is DFQATT and CDR2 SNEGSKA (reference sequence). CDR3 length: 15 residues. V was cut by 5 bases and J by 0 bases, with 14 bases left in between.

V and J are TRBV5-1 and TRBJ2-1; TRBD1 agrees at 8 bases. CDR3 length equals 15 residues. The ends lost 4 bases at V and 6 bases at J; junction bases unmatched: 9. Germline V CDR1 and CDR2: SGHRS, YFSETQ. The CDR3 loop reads CASSPGTGSGNEQFF. Written as DNA, the CDR3 is TGCGCCAGCAGCCCCGGGACAGGCTCAGGCAATGAGCAGTTCTTC.

In this sample, this clonotype turned up a few times. J is TRBJ2-3 and V is TRBV20-1; the D gene is possibly TRBD2 (5 bases). The CDR3 has 15 residues. Trimming took 6 bases from V and 2 from J, leaving 18 bases between them. From germline, CDR1 is DFQATT and CDR2 SNEGSKA (reference sequence). The CDR3 region has the DNA TGCAGTGCATTGATGCCCACAGCGGACACAGATACGCAGTATTTT. It encodes CSALMPTADTDTQYF.

The genes are TRBV14 and TRBJ2-1; 15 positions agree with TRBD2. This CDR3 contains 16 residues. CDR1 SGHDN and CDR2 FVKESK come from the germline V gene. Trimming cost V 6 bases and J 12 bases; bases outside gene matches: 12. Written as DNA, the CDR3 is TGTGCCAGCAGGCCCTCCGGGACTAGCGGGGGGACGGGGCAGTTCTTC. This encodes CASRPSGTSGGTGQFF.

Comments on this clonotype: A much more abundant neighbour one base away suggests this may be a read error. The chain recombines TRBV9 with TRBJ2-1; 13 nucleotides line up with TRBD2. Germline trimming cut 3 bases from V and 4 bases from J; bases unmatched to any gene: 1. CDR1 is SGDLS and CDR2 is YYNGEE in the germline V gene. The CDR3 runs to 15 residues. CDR3 loop: CASSGTSGRYNEQFF. The CDR3 DNA sequence: TGTGCCAGCAGCGGGACTAGCGGGAGATACAATGAGCAGTTCTTC. Together with reference TRBV9 and TRBJ2-1, the CDR3 gives the full variable domain: DSGVTQTPKHLITATGQRVTLRCSPRSGDLSVYWYQQSLDQGLQFLIQYYNGEERAKGNILERFSAQQFPDLHSELNLSSLELGDSALYFCASSGTSGRYNEQFFGPGTRLTVL.